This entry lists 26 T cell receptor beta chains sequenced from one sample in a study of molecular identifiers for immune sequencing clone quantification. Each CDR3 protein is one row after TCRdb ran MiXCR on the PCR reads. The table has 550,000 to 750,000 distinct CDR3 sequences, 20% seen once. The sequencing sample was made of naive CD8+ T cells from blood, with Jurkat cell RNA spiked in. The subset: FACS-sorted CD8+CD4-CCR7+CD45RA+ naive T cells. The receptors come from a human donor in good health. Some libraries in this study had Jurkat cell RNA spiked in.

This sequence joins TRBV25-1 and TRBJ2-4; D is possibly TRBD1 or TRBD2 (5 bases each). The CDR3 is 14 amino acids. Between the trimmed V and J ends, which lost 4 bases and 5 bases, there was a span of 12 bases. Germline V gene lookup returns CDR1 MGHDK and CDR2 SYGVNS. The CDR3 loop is CASSAPGPENIQYF. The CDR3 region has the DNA TGTGCCAGCAGTGCCCCGGGACCGGAAAACATTCAGTACTTC.

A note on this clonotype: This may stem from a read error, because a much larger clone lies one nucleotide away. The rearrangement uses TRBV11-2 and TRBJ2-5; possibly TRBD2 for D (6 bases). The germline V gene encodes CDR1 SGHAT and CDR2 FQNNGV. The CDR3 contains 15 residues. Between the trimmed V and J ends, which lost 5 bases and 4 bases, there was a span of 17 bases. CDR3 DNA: TGTGCCAGCAGCCGCGCGGCGGGGCTTCGAGAGACCCAGTACTTC. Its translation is CASSRAAGLRETQYF.

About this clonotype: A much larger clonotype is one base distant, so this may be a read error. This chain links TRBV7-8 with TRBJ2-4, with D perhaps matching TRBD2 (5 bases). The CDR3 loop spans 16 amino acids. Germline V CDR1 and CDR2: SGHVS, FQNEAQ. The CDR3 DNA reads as TGTGCCAGCAGCTTAGATCCCCCTCTAGCCAAAAACATTCAGTGCTTC. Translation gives CASSLDPPLAKNIQCF.

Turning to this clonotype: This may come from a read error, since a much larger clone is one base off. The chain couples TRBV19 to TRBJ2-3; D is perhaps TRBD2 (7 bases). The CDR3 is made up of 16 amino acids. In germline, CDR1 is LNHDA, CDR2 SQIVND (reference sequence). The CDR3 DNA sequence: TGTGCCAGTAGTATCCTCGCGGGAGTGGAGACAGGTACGCAGTATTTT. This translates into CASSILAGVETGTQYF.

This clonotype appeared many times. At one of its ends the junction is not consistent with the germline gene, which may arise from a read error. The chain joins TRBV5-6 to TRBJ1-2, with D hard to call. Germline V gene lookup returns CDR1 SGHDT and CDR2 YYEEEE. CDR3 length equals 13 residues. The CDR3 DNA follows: TGTGCCAGCAGCTTGGAGCCCCTCTCGAAAACGAGCTTC. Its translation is CASSLEPLSKTSF.

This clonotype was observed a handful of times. The CDR3 reads CASSSPYTGELFF. The DNA for the CDR3 is TGTGCCAGCAGCTCGCCGTACACCGGGGAGCTGTTTTTT. J is TRBJ2-2 and V is TRBV13; D is unclear. Germline CDR1 is PRHDT and CDR2 is FYEKMQ (reference sequence). Between the trimmed V and J ends, which lost 4 bases and 3 bases, there was a span of 6 bases. The CDR3 is 13 amino acids.

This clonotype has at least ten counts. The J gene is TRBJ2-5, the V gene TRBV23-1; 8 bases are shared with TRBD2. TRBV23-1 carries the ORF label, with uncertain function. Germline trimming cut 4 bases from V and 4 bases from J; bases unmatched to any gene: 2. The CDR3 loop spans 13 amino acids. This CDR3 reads CASSPGGAETQYF. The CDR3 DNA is TGCGCCAGCAGTCCGGGGGGGGCAGAGACCCAGTACTTC.

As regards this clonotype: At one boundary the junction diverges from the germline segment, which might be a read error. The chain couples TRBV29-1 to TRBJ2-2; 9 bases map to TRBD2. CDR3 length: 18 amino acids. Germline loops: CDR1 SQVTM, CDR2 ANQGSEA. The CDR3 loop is CSVEGSSGVLPGTGELFF. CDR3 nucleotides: TGCAGCGTCGAAGGCTCTAGCGGGGTCCTCCCGGGGACCGGGGAGCTGTTTTTT.

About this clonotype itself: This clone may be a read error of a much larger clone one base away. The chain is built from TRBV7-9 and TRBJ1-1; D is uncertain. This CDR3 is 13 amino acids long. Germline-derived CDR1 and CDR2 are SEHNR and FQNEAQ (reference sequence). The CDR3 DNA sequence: TGTGCCTGCAGCTTAGAGGTCGTCAGAGAAGCTTTCTTT. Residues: CACSLEVVREAFF.

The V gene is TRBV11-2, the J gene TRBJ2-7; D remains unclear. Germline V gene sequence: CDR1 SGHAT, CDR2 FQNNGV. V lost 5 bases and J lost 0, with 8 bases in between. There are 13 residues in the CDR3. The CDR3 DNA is TGTGCCAGCAGCGAAAACGGCTCCTACGAGCAGTACTTC. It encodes CASSENGSYEQYF.

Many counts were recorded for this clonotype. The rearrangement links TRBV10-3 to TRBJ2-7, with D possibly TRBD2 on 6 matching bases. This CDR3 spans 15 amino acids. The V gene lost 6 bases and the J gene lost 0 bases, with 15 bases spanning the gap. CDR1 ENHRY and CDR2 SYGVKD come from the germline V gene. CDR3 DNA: TGTGCCATCAGCGGGGGACTCTTATCCTCCTACGAGCAGTACTTC. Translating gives CAISGGLLSSYEQYF.

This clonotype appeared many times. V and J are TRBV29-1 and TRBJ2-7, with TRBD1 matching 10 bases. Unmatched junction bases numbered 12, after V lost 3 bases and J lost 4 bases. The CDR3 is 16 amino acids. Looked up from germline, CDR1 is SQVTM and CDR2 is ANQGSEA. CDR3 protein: CSVEIVGTGEEYEQYF. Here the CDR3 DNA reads TGCAGCGTTGAGATCGTTGGGACAGGGGAAGAGTACGAGCAGTACTTC.

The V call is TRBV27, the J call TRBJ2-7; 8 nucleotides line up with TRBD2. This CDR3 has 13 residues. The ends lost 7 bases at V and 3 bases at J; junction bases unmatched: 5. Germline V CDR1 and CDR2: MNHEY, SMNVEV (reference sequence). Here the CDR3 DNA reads TGTGCCAGCACCTCAAGCGGGAGCTACGAGCAGTACTTC. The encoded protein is CASTSSGSYEQYF.

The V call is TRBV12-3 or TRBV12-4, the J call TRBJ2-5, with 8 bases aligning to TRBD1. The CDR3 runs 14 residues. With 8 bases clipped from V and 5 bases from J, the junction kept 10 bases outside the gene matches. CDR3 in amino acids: CASRQGLVGETQYF. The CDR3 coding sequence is TGTGCCAGCCGACAGGGGCTTGTAGGGGAGACCCAGTACTTC.

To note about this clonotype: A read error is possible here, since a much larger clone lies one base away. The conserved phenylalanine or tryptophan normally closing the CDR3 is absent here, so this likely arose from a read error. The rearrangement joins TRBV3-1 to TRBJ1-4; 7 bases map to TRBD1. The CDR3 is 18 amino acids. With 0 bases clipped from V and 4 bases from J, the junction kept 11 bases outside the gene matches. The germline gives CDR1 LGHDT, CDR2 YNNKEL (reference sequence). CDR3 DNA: TGTGCCAGCAGCCAAGATTCCTACGACAGGGCAGATAATGAAAAACTGTTTTCT. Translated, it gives CASSQDSYDRADNEKLFS.

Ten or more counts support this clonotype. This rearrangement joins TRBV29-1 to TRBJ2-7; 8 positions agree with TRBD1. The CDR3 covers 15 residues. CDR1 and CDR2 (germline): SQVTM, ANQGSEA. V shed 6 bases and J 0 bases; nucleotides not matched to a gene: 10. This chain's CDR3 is CSVEYRDRSSYEQYF. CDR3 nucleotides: TGCAGCGTAGAGTACCGGGACAGGAGCTCCTACGAGCAGTACTTC.

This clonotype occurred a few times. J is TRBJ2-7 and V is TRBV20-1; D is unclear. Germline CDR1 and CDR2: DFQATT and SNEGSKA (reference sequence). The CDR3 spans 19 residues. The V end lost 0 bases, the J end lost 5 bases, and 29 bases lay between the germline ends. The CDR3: CSARDLDDSPVNGIDEQYF. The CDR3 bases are TGCAGTGCTAGAGATTTGGACGATTCGCCAGTAAATGGTATCGACGAGCAGTACTTC.

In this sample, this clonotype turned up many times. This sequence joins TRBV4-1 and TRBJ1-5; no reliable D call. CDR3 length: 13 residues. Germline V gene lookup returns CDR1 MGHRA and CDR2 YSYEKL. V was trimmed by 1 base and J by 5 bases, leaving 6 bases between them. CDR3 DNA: TGCGCCAGCAGCCAAGTTGAGGATCAGCCCCAGCATTTT. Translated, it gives CASSQVEDQPQHF.

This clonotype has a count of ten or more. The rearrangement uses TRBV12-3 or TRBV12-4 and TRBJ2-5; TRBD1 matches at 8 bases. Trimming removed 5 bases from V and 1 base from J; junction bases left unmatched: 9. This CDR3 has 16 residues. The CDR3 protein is CASSPRTGLLQETQYF. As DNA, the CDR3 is TGTGCCAGCAGTCCCAGGACAGGGCTCCTCCAAGAGACCCAGTACTTC.

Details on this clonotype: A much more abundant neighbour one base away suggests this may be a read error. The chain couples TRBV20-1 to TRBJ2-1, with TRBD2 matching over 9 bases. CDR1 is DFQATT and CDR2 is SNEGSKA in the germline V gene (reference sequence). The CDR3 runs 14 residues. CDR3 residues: CGSSGGRGYNEQFF. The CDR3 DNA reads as TGCGGTTCCTCCGGCGGGAGGGGGTACAATGAGCAGTTCTTC.

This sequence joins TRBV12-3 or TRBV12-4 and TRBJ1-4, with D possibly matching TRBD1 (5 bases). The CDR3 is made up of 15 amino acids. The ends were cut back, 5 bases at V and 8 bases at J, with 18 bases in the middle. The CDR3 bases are TGTGCCAGCAGTCCCAGACAGTCCCCCTCAGAAAAACTGTTTTTT. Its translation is CASSPRQSPSEKLFF.

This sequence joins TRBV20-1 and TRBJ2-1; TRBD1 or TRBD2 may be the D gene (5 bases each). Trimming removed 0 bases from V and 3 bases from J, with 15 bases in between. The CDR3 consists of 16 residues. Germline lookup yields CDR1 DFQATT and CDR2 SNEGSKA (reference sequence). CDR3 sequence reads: CSARDYFTGLYNEQFF. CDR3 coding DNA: TGCAGTGCTAGAGATTATTTTACAGGACTCTACAATGAGCAGTTCTTC.

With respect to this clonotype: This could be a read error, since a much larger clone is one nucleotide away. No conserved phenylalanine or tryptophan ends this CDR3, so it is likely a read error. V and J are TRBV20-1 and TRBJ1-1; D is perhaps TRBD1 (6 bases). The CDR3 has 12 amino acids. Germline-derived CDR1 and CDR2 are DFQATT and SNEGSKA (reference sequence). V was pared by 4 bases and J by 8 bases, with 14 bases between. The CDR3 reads CSATAADSEAFL. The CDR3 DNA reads TGCAGTGCTACCGCCGCGGACAGCGAAGCTTTCTTA.

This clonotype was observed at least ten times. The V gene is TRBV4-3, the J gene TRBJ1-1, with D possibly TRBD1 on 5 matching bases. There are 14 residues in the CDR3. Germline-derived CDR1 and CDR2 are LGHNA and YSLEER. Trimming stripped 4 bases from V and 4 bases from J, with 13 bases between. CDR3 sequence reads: CASSPTRGITEAFF. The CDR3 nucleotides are TGCGCCAGCAGCCCCACGAGGGGCATCACTGAAGCTTTCTTT.

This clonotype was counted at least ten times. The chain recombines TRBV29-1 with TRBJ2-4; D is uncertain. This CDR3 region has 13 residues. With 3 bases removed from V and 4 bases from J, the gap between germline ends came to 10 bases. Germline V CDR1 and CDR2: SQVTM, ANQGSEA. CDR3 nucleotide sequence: TGCAGCGTTGAGGTACAGTCAAAAAACATTCAGTACTTC. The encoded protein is CSVEVQSKNIQYF.

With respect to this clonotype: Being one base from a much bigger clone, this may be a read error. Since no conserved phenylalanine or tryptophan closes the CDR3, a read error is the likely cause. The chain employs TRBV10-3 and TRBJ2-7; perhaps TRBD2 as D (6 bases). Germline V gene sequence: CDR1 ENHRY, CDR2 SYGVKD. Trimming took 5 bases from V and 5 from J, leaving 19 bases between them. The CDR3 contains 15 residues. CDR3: CAISPERVTLHEQYL. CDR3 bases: TGTGCCATCAGTCCAGAGCGGGTAACCCTACACGAGCAGTACCTC.